Sequencing of this T cell receptor beta chain was carried out in a study of metastatic and nonmetastatic thyroid tumors. TCRdb re-processed the PCR reads through MiXCR. The sample yields about 36,000 clones, around 21% seen once. The CDR3 totals 15 residues. Germline V gives CDR1 LGHDT, CDR2 YNNKEL (reference sequence). Deletions cut 7 bases from V and 1 base from J, with 14 bases between. This clone was seen at least ten times. All patients were treatment-naive before thyroid surgery. The sequenced sample consisted of blood. The chain uses TRBV3-1 and TRBJ2-4, with a tentative D call TRBD1 (6 bases). The sequence came from a female donor with papillary thyroid cancer or a benign thyroid nodule (not recorded which). Some clones in this sample may be carry-over from other donors' samples. The CDR3 loop reads CASTDRSGAKNIQYF. CDR3 nucleotide sequence: TGTGCCAGCACCGACAGGTCGGGCGCCAAAAACATTCAGTACTTC. Complete variable domain (other parts from reference TRBV3-1 and TRBJ2-4): DTAVSQTPKYLVTQMGNDKSIKCEQNLGHDTMYWYKQDSKKFLKIMFSYNNKELIINETVPNRFSPKSPDKAHLNLHINSLELGDSAVYFCASTDRSGAKNIQYFGAGTRLSVL.